This TCR beta chain was obtained from a study of CD8 T cells in Susac syndrome. Random hexamers were used to reverse transcribe the RNA input (about 0.5 to 1 ug). TCRdb ran MiXCR on the immunoSEQ multiplex PCR reads and lists one entry per CDR3 protein. The sample contains 78,000 or so distinct CDR3 sequences, approximately 94% of which appear only once. Losses at the gene ends were 3 bases for V and 2 bases for J; bases not matched to a gene: 6. The CDR3 has 15 amino acids. Germline CDR1 and CDR2: LGHDT and YNNKEL (reference sequence). The chain has TRBV3-1 and TRBJ2-7; 8 bases agree with TRBD1. This receptor was identified in a human donor with multiple sclerosis. Sample: CD8+ T cells from PBMCs. CDR3 coding DNA: TGTGCCAGCAGCCATATTGGACAGGGTACCTACGAGCAGTACTTC. It is translated as CASSHIGQGTYEQYF.